This TCR beta chain appears in the sequencing data of a study of identical twins (dated by TCRdb to 2016 to 2017). For the wider study: To test whether fetal clonotypes persist, the study used deep sequencing on TCR alpha and beta repertoires from monozygotic twins, unrelated adults of various ages, and cord blood. Replicate twin experiments were performed at different times using different library preparation protocols to rule out contamination.

Findings and caveats that apply to the study as a whole: A weaker excess of twin sharing was found in beta out-of-frame sequences because the signal-to-noise ratio was lowered by fewer shared sequences. Because the same donors could not be followed over many years, the conclusions relied on cross-sectional statistical analysis. Fewer insertions were carried by abundant cord blood beta clonotypes; a weaker similar trend was observed in young adult naive repertoires, while no such trend was observed in memory repertoires. Out-of-frame TCR alpha sequences shared between twins showed an excess of low generation-probability sequences compared with coincidental sharing between unrelated individuals. Out-of-frame TCR alpha sharing in monozygotic twins was systematically underestimated by recombination models, whereas sharing between unrelated individuals was in agreement with the recombination models. Zero-insertion analyses could be partly confounded by invariant T cells such as MAIT and iNKT, although diverse VJ usage argued against such confounding for most clonotypes.

The germline V gene supplies CDR1 LGHNT and CDR2 FRNRAP. V sheds 6 bases and J sheds 9 bases, leaving 9 bases between their ends. The CDR3 contains 11 residues, cysteine and phenylalanine counted. Only the CDR3 portion is preserved as DNA: 33 bases, with reading frame beginning at the first base. Only healthy Caucasian donors were included. Three unrelated non-twin adults were also sequenced: a male aged 18 to 29, a male aged 50 to 60 and a female aged 50 to 60. Miltenyi CD45RO+ enrichment and human naive T-cell isolation kits were used to isolate memory (CD45RO+) and naive T cells from PBMC. As concerns this clonotype: Its antigen is unknown. No base quality values were provided; no much bigger clone lies one nucleotide off.

Library preparation was by 5' RACE. TCRdb lists the instrument as Illumina HiSeq 2000. A universal primer binding site was introduced by template switching, and a unique molecular identifier was present in the final cDNA, enabling accurate counting of TCR cDNA molecules. Specific primers in the conserved constant-segment region were used to synthesize first-strand cDNA for the TCR alpha and beta chains. To control for contamination, every cDNA library carried two barcodes: a SMART-Mk sample barcode plus Illumina barcodes. TruSeq adapter sequences and Illumina sample barcodes were added in two successive PCR steps. TCR alpha and beta cDNA libraries were sequenced on the Illumina HiSeq platform with custom primers. Processing in the source paper ran as follows. Raw reads were processed with MiGEC to extract unique molecular identifiers, and MiXCR was used to determine CDR3 positions. For each individual, recombination models were inferred using an EM algorithm with the repgenHMM and IGoR tools. The analysis of shared clonotypes was done with the tcR package in R, with sharing normalized by the product of cloneset sizes. To study raw recombination without the effects of thymic and clonal selection, out-of-frame nonproductive sequences were analyzed. TCRdb reran the public reads through fastp at Q25 and MiXCR, keeping productive beta chains. Under each unique CDR3 protein, matching rows form one entry showing the most common genes and DNA. The V and J calls reflect TCRdb's pipeline rather than the authors' work. This sample has 690,000 or so distinct CDR3 sequences in its table, and less than 7% of those were observed once. Roughly 1.8% of the sample is in the top ten clones.

The chain joins TRBV12-5 to TRBJ2-1, with no D gene named confidently. Sequenced: naive T cells sorted from blood. In light of the paper, this sample's cell subset or site label describes: cells isolated with a human naive T-cell isolation kit. This sequence originates from a young man in good health. The nucleotide sequence reads as follows: TGTGCTAGTGGCAACACTCGTGAGCAGTTCTTC. Its coded protein is CASGNTREQFF.